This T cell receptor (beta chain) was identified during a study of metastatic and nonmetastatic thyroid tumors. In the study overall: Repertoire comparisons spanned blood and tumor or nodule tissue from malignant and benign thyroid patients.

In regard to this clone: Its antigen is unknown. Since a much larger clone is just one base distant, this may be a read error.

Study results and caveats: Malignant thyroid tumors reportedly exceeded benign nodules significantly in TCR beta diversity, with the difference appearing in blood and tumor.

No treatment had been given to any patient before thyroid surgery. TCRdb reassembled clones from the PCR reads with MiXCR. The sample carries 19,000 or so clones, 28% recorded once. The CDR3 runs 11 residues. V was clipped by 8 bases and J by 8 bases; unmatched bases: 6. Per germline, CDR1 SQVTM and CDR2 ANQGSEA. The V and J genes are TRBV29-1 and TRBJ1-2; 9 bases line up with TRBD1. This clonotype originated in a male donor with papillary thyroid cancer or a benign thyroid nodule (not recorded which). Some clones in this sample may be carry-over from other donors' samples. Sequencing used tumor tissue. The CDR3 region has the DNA TGCAGCCTAAGACAGGGGGTCGGCTACACCTTC. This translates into CSLRQGVGYTF.